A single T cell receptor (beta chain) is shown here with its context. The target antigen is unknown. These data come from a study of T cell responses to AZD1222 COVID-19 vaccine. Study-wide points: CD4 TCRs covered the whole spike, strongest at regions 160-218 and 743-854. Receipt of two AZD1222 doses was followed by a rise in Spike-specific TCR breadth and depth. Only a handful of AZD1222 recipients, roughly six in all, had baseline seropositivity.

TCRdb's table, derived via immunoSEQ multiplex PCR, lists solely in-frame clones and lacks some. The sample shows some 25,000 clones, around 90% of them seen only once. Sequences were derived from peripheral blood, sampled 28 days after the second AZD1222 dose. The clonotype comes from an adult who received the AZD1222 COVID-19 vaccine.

CDR3 sequence (DNA): TGTGCCAGCAGCTTAGTGTCGGGGGTGGTCTACAATGAGCAGTTCTTC. This gives the protein CASSLVSGVVYNEQFF. The rearrangement joins TRBV7-2 to TRBJ2-1; D possibly corresponds to TRBD2 (6 bases). The CDR3 totals 16 residues. The ends were cut back, 1 base at V and 3 bases at J, with 13 bases in the middle. Germline assignment: CDR1 SGHTA and CDR2 FQGNSA.